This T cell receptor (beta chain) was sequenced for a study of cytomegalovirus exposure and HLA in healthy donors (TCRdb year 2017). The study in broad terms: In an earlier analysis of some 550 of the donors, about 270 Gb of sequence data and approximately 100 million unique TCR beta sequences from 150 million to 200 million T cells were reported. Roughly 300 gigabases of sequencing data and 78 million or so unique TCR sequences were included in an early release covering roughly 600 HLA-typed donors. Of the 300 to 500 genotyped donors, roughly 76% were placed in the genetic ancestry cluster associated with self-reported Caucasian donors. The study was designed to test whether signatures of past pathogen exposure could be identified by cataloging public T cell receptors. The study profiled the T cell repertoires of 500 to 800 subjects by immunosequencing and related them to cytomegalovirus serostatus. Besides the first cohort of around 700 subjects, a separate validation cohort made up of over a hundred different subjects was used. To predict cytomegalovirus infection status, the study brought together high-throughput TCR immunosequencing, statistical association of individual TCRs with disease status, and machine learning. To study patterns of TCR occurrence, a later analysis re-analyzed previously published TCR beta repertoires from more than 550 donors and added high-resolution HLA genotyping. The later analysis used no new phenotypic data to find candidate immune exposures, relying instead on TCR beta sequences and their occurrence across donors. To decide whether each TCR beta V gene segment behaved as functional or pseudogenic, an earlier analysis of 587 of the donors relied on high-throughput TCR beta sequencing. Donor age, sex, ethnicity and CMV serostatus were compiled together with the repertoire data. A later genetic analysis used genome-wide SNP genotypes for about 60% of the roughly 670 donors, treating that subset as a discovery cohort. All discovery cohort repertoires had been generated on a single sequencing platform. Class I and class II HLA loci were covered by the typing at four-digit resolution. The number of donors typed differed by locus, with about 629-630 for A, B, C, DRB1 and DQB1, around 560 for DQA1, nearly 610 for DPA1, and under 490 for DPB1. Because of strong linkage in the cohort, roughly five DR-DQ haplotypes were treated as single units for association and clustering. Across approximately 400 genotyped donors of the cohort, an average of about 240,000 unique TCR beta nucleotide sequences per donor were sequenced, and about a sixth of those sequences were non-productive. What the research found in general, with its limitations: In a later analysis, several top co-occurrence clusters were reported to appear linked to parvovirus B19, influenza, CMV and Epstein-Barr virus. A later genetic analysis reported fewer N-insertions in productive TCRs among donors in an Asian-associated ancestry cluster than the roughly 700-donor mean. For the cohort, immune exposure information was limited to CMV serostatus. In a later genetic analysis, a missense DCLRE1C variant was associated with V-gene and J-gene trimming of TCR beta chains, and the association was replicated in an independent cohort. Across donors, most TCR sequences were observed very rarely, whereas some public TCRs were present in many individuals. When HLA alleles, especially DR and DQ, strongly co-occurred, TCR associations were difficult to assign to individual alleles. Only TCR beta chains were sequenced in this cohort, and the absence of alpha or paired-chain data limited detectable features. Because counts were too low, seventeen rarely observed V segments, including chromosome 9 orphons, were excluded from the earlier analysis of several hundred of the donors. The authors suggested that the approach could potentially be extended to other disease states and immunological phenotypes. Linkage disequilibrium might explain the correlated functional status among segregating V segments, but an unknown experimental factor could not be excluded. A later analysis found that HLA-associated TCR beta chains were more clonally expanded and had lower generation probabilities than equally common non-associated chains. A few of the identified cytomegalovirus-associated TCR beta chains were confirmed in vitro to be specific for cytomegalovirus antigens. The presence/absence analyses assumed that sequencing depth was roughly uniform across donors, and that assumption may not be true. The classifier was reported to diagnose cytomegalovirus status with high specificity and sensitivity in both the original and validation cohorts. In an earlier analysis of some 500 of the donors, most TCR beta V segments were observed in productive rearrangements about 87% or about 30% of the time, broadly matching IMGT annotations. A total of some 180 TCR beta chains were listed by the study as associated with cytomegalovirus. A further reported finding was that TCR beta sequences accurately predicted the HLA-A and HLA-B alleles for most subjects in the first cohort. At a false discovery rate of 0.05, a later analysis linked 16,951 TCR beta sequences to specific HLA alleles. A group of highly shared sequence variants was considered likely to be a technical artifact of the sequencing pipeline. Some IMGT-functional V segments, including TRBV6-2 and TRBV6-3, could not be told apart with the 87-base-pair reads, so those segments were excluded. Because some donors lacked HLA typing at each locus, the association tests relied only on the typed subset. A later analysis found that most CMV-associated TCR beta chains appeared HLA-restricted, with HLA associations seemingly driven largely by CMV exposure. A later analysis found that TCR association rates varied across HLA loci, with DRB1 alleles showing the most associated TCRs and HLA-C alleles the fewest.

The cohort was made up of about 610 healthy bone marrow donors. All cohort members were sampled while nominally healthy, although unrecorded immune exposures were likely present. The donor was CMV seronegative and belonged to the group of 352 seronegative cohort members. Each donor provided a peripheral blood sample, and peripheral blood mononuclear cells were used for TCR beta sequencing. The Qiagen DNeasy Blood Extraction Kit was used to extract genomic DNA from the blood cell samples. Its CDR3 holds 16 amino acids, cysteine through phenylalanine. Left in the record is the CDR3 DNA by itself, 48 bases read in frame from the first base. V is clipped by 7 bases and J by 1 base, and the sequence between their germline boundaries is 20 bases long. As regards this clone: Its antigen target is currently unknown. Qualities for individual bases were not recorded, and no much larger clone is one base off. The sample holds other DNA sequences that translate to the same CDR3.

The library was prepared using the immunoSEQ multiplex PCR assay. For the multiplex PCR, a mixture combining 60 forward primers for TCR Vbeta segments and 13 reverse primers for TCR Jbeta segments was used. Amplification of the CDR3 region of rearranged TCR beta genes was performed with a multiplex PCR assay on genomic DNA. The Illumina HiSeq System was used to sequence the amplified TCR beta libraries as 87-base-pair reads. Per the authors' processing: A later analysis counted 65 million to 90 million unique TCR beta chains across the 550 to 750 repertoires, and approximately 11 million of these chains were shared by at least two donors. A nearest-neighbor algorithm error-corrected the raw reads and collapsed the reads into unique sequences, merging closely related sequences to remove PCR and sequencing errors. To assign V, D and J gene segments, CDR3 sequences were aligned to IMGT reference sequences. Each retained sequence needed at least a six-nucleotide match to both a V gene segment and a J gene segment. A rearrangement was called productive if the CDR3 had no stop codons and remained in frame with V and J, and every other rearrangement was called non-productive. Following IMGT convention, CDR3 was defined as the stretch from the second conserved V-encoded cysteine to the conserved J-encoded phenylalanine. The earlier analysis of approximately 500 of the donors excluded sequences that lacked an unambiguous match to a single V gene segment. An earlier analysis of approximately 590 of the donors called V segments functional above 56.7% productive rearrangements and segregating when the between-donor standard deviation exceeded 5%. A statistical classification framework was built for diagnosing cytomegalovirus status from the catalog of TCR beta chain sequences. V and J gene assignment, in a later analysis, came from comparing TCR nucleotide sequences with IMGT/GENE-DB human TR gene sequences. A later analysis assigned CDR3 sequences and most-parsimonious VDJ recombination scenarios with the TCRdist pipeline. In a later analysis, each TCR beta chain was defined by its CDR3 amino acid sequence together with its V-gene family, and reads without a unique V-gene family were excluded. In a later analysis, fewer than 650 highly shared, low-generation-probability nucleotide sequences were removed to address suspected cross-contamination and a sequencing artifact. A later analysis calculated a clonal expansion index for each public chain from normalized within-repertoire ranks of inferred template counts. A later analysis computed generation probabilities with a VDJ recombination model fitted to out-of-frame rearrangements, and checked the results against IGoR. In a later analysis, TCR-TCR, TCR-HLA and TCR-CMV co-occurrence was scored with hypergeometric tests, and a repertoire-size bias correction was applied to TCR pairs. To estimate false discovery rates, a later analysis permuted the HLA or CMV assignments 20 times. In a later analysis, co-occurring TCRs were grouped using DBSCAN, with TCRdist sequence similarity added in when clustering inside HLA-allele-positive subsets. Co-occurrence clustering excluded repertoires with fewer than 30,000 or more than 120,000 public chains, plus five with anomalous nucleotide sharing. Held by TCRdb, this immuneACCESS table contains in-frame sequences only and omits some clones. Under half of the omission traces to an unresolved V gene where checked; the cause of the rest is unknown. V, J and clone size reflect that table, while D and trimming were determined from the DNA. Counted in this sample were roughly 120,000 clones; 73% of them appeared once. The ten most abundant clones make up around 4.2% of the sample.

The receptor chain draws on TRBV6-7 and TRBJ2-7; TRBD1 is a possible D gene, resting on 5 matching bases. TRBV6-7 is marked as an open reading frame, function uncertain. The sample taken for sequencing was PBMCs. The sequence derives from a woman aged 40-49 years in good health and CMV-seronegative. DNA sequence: TGTGCCAGCACTCACCCATCTGAGGCAGGGTCCTACGAGCAGTACTTC. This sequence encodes CASTHPSEAGSYEQYF.